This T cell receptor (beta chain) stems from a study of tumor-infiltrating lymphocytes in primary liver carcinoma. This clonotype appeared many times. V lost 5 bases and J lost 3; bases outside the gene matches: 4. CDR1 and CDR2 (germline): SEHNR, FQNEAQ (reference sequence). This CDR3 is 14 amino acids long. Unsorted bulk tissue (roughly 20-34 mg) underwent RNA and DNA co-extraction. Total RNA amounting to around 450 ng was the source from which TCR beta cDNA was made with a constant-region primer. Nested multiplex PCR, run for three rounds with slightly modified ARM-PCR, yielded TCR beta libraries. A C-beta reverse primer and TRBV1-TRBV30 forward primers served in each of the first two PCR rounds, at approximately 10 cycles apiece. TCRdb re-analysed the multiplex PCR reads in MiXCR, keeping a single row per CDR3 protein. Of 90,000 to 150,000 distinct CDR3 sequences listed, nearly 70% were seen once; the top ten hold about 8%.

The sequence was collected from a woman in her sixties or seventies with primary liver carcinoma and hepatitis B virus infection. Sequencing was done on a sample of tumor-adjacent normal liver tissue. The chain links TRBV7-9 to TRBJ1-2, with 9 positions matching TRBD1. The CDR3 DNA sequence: TGTGCCAGCAGCGACTGGACAGGGGACTATGGCTACACCTTC. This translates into CASSDWTGDYGYTF. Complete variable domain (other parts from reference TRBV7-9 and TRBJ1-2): DTGVSQNPRHKITKRGQNVTFRCDPISEHNRLYWYRQTLGQGPEFLTYFQNEAQLEKSRLLSDRFSAERPKGSFSTLEIQRTEQGDSAMYLCASSDWTGDYGYTFGSGTRLTVV.